This passage covers 27 T cell receptor beta chains from one sample sequenced in a study of identical twins. TCRdb analysed the 5' RACE reads with MiXCR anew, one entry per CDR3 protein. The repertoire consists of hundreds of thousands of distinct CDR3 sequences, with roughly a quarter occurring once and the leading ten covering around 3%. Another study also made use of these data, one on T cells expressing NK-cell markers.

The source material was CD4+ T cells sorted from blood. These receptors came from a woman aged 18 to 35 in good health.

The table lists this clonotype with a few counts. J is TRBJ2-7 and V is TRBV5-1; 7 nucleotides match TRBD1. The CDR3 is 12 residues long. Trimming took 7 bases from V and 0 from J; bases not matched to a gene: 1. Looked up from germline, CDR1 is SGHRS and CDR2 is YFSETQ. This CDR3 reads CASGTASYEQYF. CDR3 DNA: TGCGCCAGCGGGACAGCCTCCTACGAGCAGTACTTC.

The rearrangement uses TRBV4-3 and TRBJ1-5; TRBD1 is a possible D gene (6 bases). The CDR3 totals 14 residues. Germline-derived CDR1 and CDR2 are LGHNA and YSLEER. V gave up 3 bases and J gave up 9 bases, with 15 bases separating them. The CDR3 nucleotides read TGCGCCAGCAGCCACAAGAGGGGGGAATCGCCCCAGCATTTT. Encoded protein: CASSHKRGESPQHF.

The chain recombines TRBV5-1 with TRBJ1-2; D is ambiguous. There are 16 residues in the CDR3. Germline lookup yields CDR1 SGHRS and CDR2 YFSETQ. V dropped 1 base and J dropped 2 bases, with 15 bases sitting between them. CDR3 DNA: TGCGCCAGCAGCTTGATGTTTGGGCCGGCAAACTATGGCTACACCTTC. Residues: CASSLMFGPANYGYTF.

This clonotype was seen a few times. The CDR3 sequence is CASSYRTGGYEQYF. CDR3 DNA sequence: TGTGCCAGCAGTTACCGGACAGGGGGCTACGAGCAGTACTTC. J is TRBJ2-7 and V is TRBV6-5; 10 bases fit TRBD1. Germline assignment: CDR1 MNHEY and CDR2 SVGAGI. V lost 2 bases to trimming and J lost 3 bases; unmatched junction nucleotides: 1. This CDR3 contains 14 residues.

The rearrangement uses TRBV7-9 and TRBJ1-2, with D possibly being TRBD1 (5 bases). V was clipped by 5 bases and J by 7 bases, with 20 bases between them. Germline CDR1 SEHNR, CDR2 FQNEAQ (reference sequence). The CDR3 totals 15 residues. CDR3 DNA sequence: TGTGCCAGCAGCCTTACGGCAGGGAGGTCTCGTGGCTACACCTTC. Its protein product is CASSLTAGRSRGYTF.

This chain links TRBV11-2 with TRBJ2-2; 13 bases fit TRBD2. CDR1 and CDR2 from the germline V gene are SGHAT and FQNNGV. The CDR3 loop spans 18 amino acids. V shed 4 bases, J shed 8 bases, and the junction held 13 bases outside the gene matches. The CDR3 DNA follows: TGTGCCAGCAGCTCCCGACTAGCGGGGGGTCCTGAGGTTGGGGAGCTGTTTTTT. It translates to CASSSRLAGGPEVGELFF.

This chain uses TRBV3-1 with TRBJ2-7; weak D call: TRBD2 (7 bases). This CDR3 is built from 15 residues. V lost 3 bases and J lost 4, with 16 bases in between. Germline V gene lookup returns CDR1 LGHDT and CDR2 YNNKEL (reference sequence). This CDR3 reads CASSQRGGLRYEQYF. In DNA, the CDR3 is TGTGCCAGCAGCCAGAGGGGGGGGCTAAGGTACGAGCAGTACTTC.

The chain uses TRBV5-1 and TRBJ2-1; possible D gene TRBD1, 6 bases. The CDR3 is made up of 12 amino acids. V was clipped by 2 bases and J by 9 bases, with 9 bases between them. Germline V gives CDR1 SGHRS, CDR2 YFSETQ. The CDR3 loop reads CASSLQGFEQFF. Written as DNA, the CDR3 is TGCGCCAGCAGCTTACAGGGTTTTGAGCAGTTCTTC.

The rearrangement links TRBV7-2 to TRBJ2-2, with 10 bases fitting TRBD2. V shed 5 bases and J 7 bases; nucleotides not matched to a gene: 10. CDR3 length: 16 amino acids. The germline CDR1 and CDR2 sequences are SGHTA and FQGNSA. The CDR3 region has the DNA TGTGCCAGCAGCCAGGGACTAGCGAATCCGGACGGGGAGCTGTTTTTT. Protein product: CASSQGLANPDGELFF.

This clonotype turned up a few times. V usage is TRBV20-1 and J usage is TRBJ2-1; 9 bases agree with TRBD1. Germline V gene lookup returns CDR1 DFQATT and CDR2 SNEGSKA (reference sequence). V was pared by 7 bases and J by 8 bases, with 6 bases of the junction left unmatched. The CDR3 is 12 residues long. The DNA of the CDR3 is TGCAGTGAACAGGGGGCTGTAGATGAGCAGTTCTTC. This codes for CSEQGAVDEQFF.

The J gene is TRBJ2-7, the V gene TRBV30, with 10 bases lining up with TRBD1. Per germline, CDR1 GTSNPN and CDR2 SVGIG (reference sequence). The trim removed 5 bases at V and 6 bases at J, leaving 10 bases unmatched. The CDR3 covers 14 residues. CDR3 protein: CAWSRQGAGGEQYF. In DNA, the CDR3 is TGTGCCTGGTCCCGACAGGGGGCCGGAGGCGAGCAGTACTTC.

The table lists this clonotype with a few counts. The rearrangement links TRBV12-3 or TRBV12-4 to TRBJ1-6; the match to TRBD1 covers 10 bases. This CDR3 is 16 amino acids long. V shed 6 bases and J 7 bases; nucleotides not matched to a gene: 9. The CDR3 here is CASRRQGASGNSPLHF. CDR3 coding DNA: TGTGCCAGCAGGAGACAGGGGGCATCGGGCAATTCACCCCTCCACTTT.

The chain has TRBV7-8 and TRBJ2-1, with 10 bases matching TRBD2. CDR1 and CDR2 (germline): SGHVS, FQNEAQ. V was clipped by 5 bases and J by 8 bases; unmatched bases: 9. There are 15 residues in the CDR3. Written as DNA, the CDR3 is TGTGCCAGCAGCGTAGTCACTAGCGGGGAATATGAGCAGTTCTTC. It encodes CASSVVTSGEYEQFF.

The sample holds a few counts of this clonotype. The CDR3 spells CSARDQEKETQYF. CDR3 DNA: TGCAGTGCTAGAGATCAAGAGAAAGAGACCCAGTACTTC. This sequence joins TRBV20-1 and TRBJ2-5; unclear D gene. Germline CDR1 is DFQATT and CDR2 is SNEGSKA (reference sequence). Trimming cost V 0 bases and J 3 bases, with 8 bases left between them. The CDR3 length is 13 residues.

This chain uses TRBV11-3 with TRBJ2-7, with D tentatively TRBD1 or TRBD2 (5 bases each). The CDR3 length is 14 residues. Germline V gives CDR1 SGHNT, CDR2 YENEEA. With 4 bases removed from V and 3 bases from J, the gap between germline ends came to 13 bases. The CDR3 sequence: CASSSGPDHYEQYF. CDR3 coding DNA: TGTGCCAGCAGCTCGGGGCCCGACCACTACGAGCAGTACTTC.

The CDR3 spells CASSLVGTGSNEAFF. DNA for the CDR3: TGCGCCAGCAGCTTGGTAGGGACAGGGAGTAATGAAGCTTTCTTT. This sequence joins TRBV5-1 and TRBJ1-1; TRBD1 agrees at 9 bases. Looked up from germline, CDR1 is SGHRS and CDR2 is YFSETQ. The length of the CDR3 is 15 residues. After removal of 0 bases from V and 7 bases from J, the junction contained 7 bases not matched to a gene.

The V call is TRBV6-5, the J call TRBJ2-7; TRBD1 agrees at 10 bases. V dropped 0 bases and J dropped 5; count of bases not matched to a gene: 7. Germline V lookup: CDR1 MNHEY, CDR2 SVGAGI. The CDR3 covers 16 residues. Here the CDR3 DNA reads TGTGCCAGCAGTTACTCGAAAGGGACAGGGGTGGACGAGCAGTACTTC. Protein product: CASSYSKGTGVDEQYF.

This clonotype was recorded a few times. The J gene is TRBJ1-1, the V gene TRBV6-1; D is undetermined. V was pared by 7 bases and J by 3 bases, with 18 bases between. The CDR3 covers 15 residues. Germline assignment: CDR1 MNHNS and CDR2 SASEGT. Here the CDR3 DNA reads TGTGCCAGCACACCCGGAGGGAAGGGCTACACTGAAGCTTTCTTT. It codes for CASTPGGKGYTEAFF.

CDR3 nucleotides: TGTGCCAGCAGCGTAGCGGCTAGCTGGGGCTACAATGAGCAGTTCTTC. This translates into CASSVAASWGYNEQFF. The chain carries TRBV9 and TRBJ2-1; D may be TRBD2 (5 bases). Germline V gene sequence: CDR1 SGDLS, CDR2 YYNGEE. There are 16 residues in the CDR3. V lost 0 bases and J 3 bases, leaving 13 bases between the germline ends.

The chain combines TRBV12-3 or TRBV12-4 with TRBJ2-1; D is unclear. The V end lost 6 bases, the J end lost 7 bases, and 10 bases lay between the germline ends. The CDR3 length is 12 residues. CDR3 region: CASRLQNNEQFF. In DNA, the CDR3 is TGTGCCAGCAGACTACAGAATAATGAGCAGTTCTTC.

There are many counts of this clonotype. The chain carries TRBV6-1 and TRBJ1-5; perhaps TRBD1 as D (5 bases). The germline CDR1 and CDR2 sequences are MNHNS and SASEGT. The V end lost 7 bases, the J end lost 2 bases, and 9 bases lay between the germline ends. The CDR3 covers 13 residues. The DNA for the CDR3 is TGTGCCAGCACCAGGGCCGGCAATCAGCCCCAGCATTTT. This translates into CASTRAGNQPQHF.

This chain uses TRBV5-6 with TRBJ2-3, with unresolved D. CDR1 is SGHDT and CDR2 is YYEEEE in the germline V gene. The CDR3 runs 16 residues. Trimming pared 4 bases from V and 0 bases from J, leaving 15 bases between. The CDR3 nucleotides are TGTGCCAGCAGCCTCTCTTGGGCGGAGAGCACAGATACGCAGTATTTT. It yields the protein CASSLSWAESTDTQYF.

This clonotype has a handful of counts. The gene calls are TRBV5-1 and TRBJ2-3, with 10 bases identical to TRBD2. V lost 4 bases to trimming and J lost 3 bases; unmatched junction nucleotides: 5. Germline assignment: CDR1 SGHRS and CDR2 YFSETQ. The CDR3 length is 15 residues. The CDR3 DNA reads TGCGCCAGCAGCCCTAGCGGGGGAGGAACAGATACGCAGTATTTT. It is translated as CASSPSGGGTDTQYF. Full variable domain (remainder filled in from reference TRBV5-1 and TRBJ2-3): KAGVTQTPRYLIKTRGQQVTLSCSPISGHRSVSWYQQTPGQGLQFLFEYFSETQRNKGNFPGRFSGRQFSNSRSEMNVSTLELGDSALYLCASSPSGGGTDTQYFGPGTRLTVL.

This clonotype came up a few times. The V and J genes are TRBV12-3 or TRBV12-4 and TRBJ2-1, with 11 bases lining up with TRBD2. The CDR3 consists of 14 residues. The V segment lost 6 bases and the J segment 6 bases; nucleotides outside the gene matches: 4. CDR3 sequence (DNA): TGTGCCAGCAGAACTAGCGGGAGTCTCAATGAGCAGTTCTTC. It codes for CASRTSGSLNEQFF.

The chain is built from TRBV12-3 or TRBV12-4 and TRBJ2-5; D is uncertain. The V gene lost 6 bases and the J gene lost 6 bases, with 14 bases spanning the gap. The CDR3 is 13 residues long. The CDR3 DNA follows: TGTGCCAGCAGGGCACAGAACTTTAAGACCCAGTACTTC. It encodes CASRAQNFKTQYF.

This clonotype was seen a few times. The junction does not match germline at one end; this may be a read error. The chain has TRBV6-5 and TRBJ2-7; TRBD1 matches at 10 bases. The length of the CDR3 is 13 residues. Germline CDR1 and CDR2: MNHEY and SVGAGI. In nucleotides, the CDR3 is TGTGCCAGCAGTACTGGGACAGGGGAAATCATCCTCTTC. Translated, it gives CASSTGTGEIILF.

This clonotype has only a few counts. V and J are TRBV21-1 and TRBJ2-3; TRBD1, the table's D call, was not compared with the DNA. TRBV21-1 is described as a pseudogene. The CDR3 extends over 13 amino acids. The CDR3 DNA is TGTGCCAGGTTGGGGGTCTTCGCAGATACGCAGTATTTT. Its translation: CARLGVFADTQYF.